A selection of T cell receptor beta chains follows, all from one sample in a study of cytomegalovirus exposure and HLA in healthy donors. Sequencing was performed with immunoSEQ multiplex PCR; in TCRdb, only in-frame clones are kept and a portion is missing. The data contain 110,000 or so clones, about nine tenths of them singletons. Sequenced: PBMCs. These receptors were collected from a woman younger than 35 in good health and CMV-seronegative. The CDR3 runs from the conserved cysteine through the conserved F or W. A D gene is named only where the DNA matches it firmly.

j_call v_call d_call cdr3_aa
TRBJ1-2 TRBV28 . CASSSPGTLYNYGYTF
TRBJ1-5 TRBV28 TRBD1 CASSGQGVGQPQHF
TRBJ1-3 TRBV5-6 . CASSSGTLTLGGSGNTIYF
TRBJ1-1 TRBV19 TRBD1 CASSIGQGTEAFF
TRBJ1-1 TRBV28 TRBD1 CASSFAGTGDTEAFF
TRBJ2-2 TRBV18 TRBD2 CASSPQTSGSNTGELFF
TRBJ1-2 TRBV5-8 . CASSLKLQNYGYTF
TRBJ2-3 TRBV9 TRBD1 CASSVQQGGSYTDTQYF
TRBJ2-5 TRBV4-1 . CASSQVGNPLEYF
TRBJ2-7 TRBV28 TRBD1 CASSLYRGARGSYEQYF
TRBJ2-3 TRBV4-2 TRBD2 CASRPLAANTDTQYF
TRBJ1-2 TRBV28 TRBD1 CASSQRSTGGYGYTF
TRBJ2-7 TRBV27 . CASSFHRDYEQYF
TRBJ2-3 TRBV29-1 TRBD1 CSVASPGTGGSTDTQYF
TRBJ2-7 TRBV6-6 . CASSYSEGADYEQYF
TRBJ2-1 TRBV28 TRBD1 CASSLGIRGLTSSYNEQFF
TRBJ1-1 TRBV30 . CAWSVLVNTEAFF
TRBJ2-7 TRBV7-3 TRBD1 CASSLTAGQGMLLYF
TRBJ2-5 TRBV9 TRBD2 CASSVGSGGSFETQYF
TRBJ2-1 TRBV5-6 . CASSLGQSDEQFF
TRBJ2-1 TRBV29-1 . CSAGTLTNNEQFF
TRBJ2-3 TRBV7-6 . CASSPQWVGRGAPDTQYF